This TCR beta chain was sequenced in a study of T-cell reconstitution after alpha-beta-depleted transplantation in children. Study-wide results and limits: Expanded clones from the graft, numbering several hundred, reportedly supplied alpha-beta T cells about two months after transplant.

A remark on this clonotype: The antigen remains unidentified.

This sample's TCRbeta library carried unique molecular identifier barcodes. MiXCR, applied by TCRdb to the PCR reads, yields one record per CDR3 protein. The sample records roughly 490,000 distinct CDR3 sequences, around 10% being singletons. CDR1 and CDR2 from the germline V gene are SGHAT and FQNNGV. With 5 bases clipped from V and 8 bases from J, the junction kept 13 bases outside the gene matches. This CDR3 spans 15 amino acids. This TCR was sampled from a female patient between 2 and 15 years old who had a stem cell transplant for aplastic anemia, so the T cells may come from the graft donor. The chain recombines TRBV11-2 with TRBJ1-2; 8 bases are a match to TRBD1. The sample consisted of PBMCs, mostly from graft donor cells, taken 180 days after TCRalphabeta/CD19-depleted stem cell transplant. CDR3 DNA: TGTGCCAGCAGCGAGCACACCGGGACAGGTCAAGGCTACACCTTC. It encodes CASSEHTGTGQGYTF.